This T cell receptor (beta chain) was profiled in a study of cytomegalovirus exposure and HLA in healthy donors. Study summary: An early data release held around 80 million unique TCRs from HLA-typed donors. Among the approximately 380 donors who were genotyped, about 84% fell in the genetic ancestry cluster that is associated with self-reported Caucasian donors.

In germline, CDR1 is SGDLS, CDR2 YYNGEE. The V gene end was trimmed by 4 bases and the J gene end by 6 bases; junction bases not matched to a gene: 1. There are 14 residues in the CDR3. Details on this clone: What it binds is not known.

The PCR used 60 Vbeta and 13 Jbeta primers. Method: immunoSEQ multiplex PCR; TCRdb's copy keeps in-frame clones and lacks some. Counted here are roughly 130,000 clones, over 75% occurring once; the ten biggest clones make up roughly 8.8%. Study-level findings and limits: A link between a missense DCLRE1C variant and TCR beta V- and J-gene trimming emerged from a later analysis. Earlier findings revealed that most TCR beta V segments proved productive either about 87% or about 30% of the time.

The chain has TRBV9 and TRBJ2-1; TRBD2 matches 13 bases. Sample: PBMCs. This receptor was taken from a woman aged 45-60 years in good health and CMV-seropositive. DNA for the CDR3: TGTGCCAGCAGCACTAGCGGGGGGGCCAATGAGCAGTTCTTC. Translating it yields CASSTSGGANEQFF.